This T cell receptor beta chain came from a study of Ad26.COV2.S vaccination and SARS-CoV-2 variants (dated by TCRdb to the early 2020s). General notes on the study: Donors in the vaccine arm were drawn from COV1001, a multicentre, randomized, double-blind, placebo-controlled phase I-IIa trial testing Ad26.COV2.S in healthy adults. Trial participants were randomized into five groups of five, in which low-dose or high-dose Ad26.COV2.S was given once or twice, or placebo was given on both occasions. TCRbeta repertoire sequencing served as the tool for gauging how specific and how broad the SARS-CoV-2-reactive T cell receptors were following Ad26.COV2.S vaccination. Investigators remained blinded to trial group allocation during experiments and outcome assessment. A total of some 30 samples were included in the TCR-sequenced set, comprising roughly 19 Ad26.COV2.S vaccine recipients, 5 placebo recipients and 8 SARS-CoV-2 convalescent individuals. Ad26.COV2.S was administered intramuscularly at 5 x 10^10 or 1 x 10^11 viral particles, either as a single shot or as two shots given 56 days apart.

Beyond this particular receptor, the publication reports: Substantial breadth of spike-specific CD8+ and CD4+ T cell responses was reported after vaccination. The study was not powered to compare responses between vaccine doses or regimens. Ad26.COV2.S recipients had higher spike-specific TCR breadth than placebo recipients (P = 0.0014). The authors noted that the TCR breadth and depth analyses may have underestimated total T cell responses. Vaccine and placebo recipients had similar non-spike TCR breadth, a finding consistent with the vaccine containing only spike.

TCRbeta CDR3 regions were sequenced with the immunoSEQ Assay. After extraction, genomic DNA underwent amplification by bias-controlled multiplex PCR, followed by high-throughput sequencing. As for how the authors treated the data: To quantify the absolute abundance of each unique TCRbeta CDR3 region, sequences were collapsed and filtered. T cell fraction was estimated by normalizing TCRbeta template counts to usable DNA, which was measured by amplifying reference genes present in all nucleated cells. Repertoire TCRs were annotated as SARS-CoV-2-specific when V gene, CDR3 amino acid sequence and J gene were exactly matched to a known reactive TCR set. The reference SARS-CoV-2 TCR set came from MIRA and was filtered for enrichment in COVID-19-positive ImmuneCODE repertoires, removing public or cross-reactive TCRs. Based on the MIRA antigens, annotated TCRs were further analysed at the level of specific ORF or position within ORF. Breadth was defined as annotated unique rearrangements over total unique productive rearrangements; depth was the summed frequency of those rearrangements. Two-sided Wilcoxon rank-sum tests were applied when comparing TCR breadth between groups. TCRdb stores this immuneACCESS table with in-frame sequences only. Part of the clones is absent; in the studies checked, under half of the shortfall reflects unresolved V genes, and no reason is known for the rest. D and trimming come from the DNA, and the V and J calls and clone size come from that table. Here the sample has about 680,000 clones; 70% to 90% occur a single time. In total, the top ten clones hold over 1.3% of the sample.

The CDR3 runs 18 residues from the cysteine to the phenylalanine. Only the CDR3 part of the read is kept: 54 bases, read in frame from the first base. CDR1 and CDR2, per the germline V gene, are SGHAT and FQNNGV. Compared with germline, V lacks 4 bases and J lacks 7 bases; bases without a gene match: 17. The label giving this sample's treatment or condition can be read as: around 19 received Ad26.COV2.S at low or high dose, single or two shots; 5 received placebo; per-sample allocation not given. Repertoires of vaccine and placebo recipients were sequenced from samples taken on day 63 after the first injection. Between 29 July and 7 August 2020, Cohort 1b enrolled 25 adults aged 18-55 years at one site in Boston, USA. Ad26.COV2.S consisted of a replication-incompetent adenovirus type 26 vector by which a prefusion-stabilized SARS-CoV-2 spike protein from the original Wuhan strain was expressed. This clone was detected only a few times. Its antigen has not been determined. Base quality data are lacking; no much larger clone is found one base away.

This TCR was sampled from a person between 18 and 65 years old who received the Ad26.COV2.S COVID-19 vaccine or a placebo. The specimen was peripheral blood, collected in a trial of Ad26.COV2.S vaccine versus placebo. The chain joins TRBV11-2 to TRBJ2-1; TRBD2 agrees with 9 junctional bases. The CDR3 sequence is CASSWGGRAPNLPNEQFF. DNA sequence: TGTGCCAGCAGCTGGGGCGGGAGGGCTCCCAACTTACCAAATGAGCAGTTCTTC.